This T cell receptor beta chain was recorded in a study of blood T cell repertoires in COVID-19 (dated by TCRdb to 2020 to 2022). A note on the overall study: The collaborator samples originated in the United States, Italy and Spain and spanned the acute and convalescent phases of COVID-19. The material from the prospective study consisted of cDNA or gDNA derived from T cells, B-cell-depleted T cells, or PBMCs. Subjects who had been exposed to COVID-19, were actively infected with it, or had recovered from it provided the deeply sampled blood TCRbeta repertoires that made up the dataset. A freely available public database, intended as a resource for researchers studying the immune response to SARS-CoV-2, is where the repertoires were released. Samples came from the ongoing ImmuneRACE study (first 160 participants) plus 1,254 subjects from 6 global collaborators. Sample metadata almost always included a de-identified subject ID, COVID-19 status, age in years and sex. Where available, HLA class I and class II types were taken from metadata supplied by the sample provider and were not determined by assay-based typing.

The CDR3 starts with the cysteine, ends with the phenylalanine, and has 14 residues. This entry keeps only the CDR3 DNA: 42 bases, framed from base 1. V is pared back by 6 bases and J by 1 base, with 13 bases lying between the germline termini. In the germline V gene (reference sequence), CDR1 corresponds to PRHDT and CDR2 to FYEKMQ. One collaborating source in Seattle enrolled patients during active infection and followed them longitudinally through the course of disease. Each collaborating institution followed its own protocols to collect whole blood in K2EDTA tubes. For TCRbeta analysis, collaborator samples were shipped as frozen whole blood, as isolated PBMCs, or as DNA extracted from either sample type. TCRbeta CDR3 regions were amplified from genomic DNA using the immunoSEQ Assay, a bias-controlled multiplex PCR. The original pipeline was this. Within the assay, amplification of reference gene primers was used to estimate how many nucleated cells each sample contained. To quantify the absolute abundance of each unique TCRbeta CDR3 rearrangement, sequence reads were collapsed and filtered. For each sample, productive Simpson clonality was calculated by taking the square root of Simpson's diversity index across productive rearrangements. TCRdb provides this immuneACCESS table in a form limited to in-frame rearrangements. Some clones are lacking; in checked studies, under half of them reflect an unresolved V gene, and why the rest are absent is not known. V and J calls and clone size are those listed in that table; D and trimming were worked out from the DNA. Within this sample are roughly 380,000 clones, with about 92% of them counted one time only. Around 4% of the sample comes from the top ten.

Broad study findings and their caveats: The quantity of clinical and demographic metadata differed by source and by participant and was supplied without curation.

Turning to this clone: Its binding antigen is unknown. No qualities accompany the bases; no much larger clone lies one base away.

This sequence originates from a woman aged 60-75 years with COVID-19, enrolled during active disease. Sequenced: peripheral blood. The rearranged segments are TRBV13 and TRBJ2-7; the D gene is perhaps TRBD2, on 6 matching bases. The nucleotide sequence is TGTGCCAGCAGAAGCGCGGGGTATTCCTACGAGCAGTACTTC. The translation is CASRSAGYSYEQYF. This CDR3, with the reference TRBV13 and TRBJ2-7 proteins standing in past its ends, gives the full variable domain AAGVIQSPRHLIKEKRETATLKCYPIPRHDTVYWYQQGPGQDPQFLISFYEKMQSDKGSIPDRFSAQQFSDYHSELNMSSLELGDSALYFCASRSAGYSYEQYFGPGTRLTVT.